This T cell receptor beta chain was identified during a study of breast tumors, draining lymph nodes, adjacent tissues. This clonotype has ten or more counts. Its antigen is unknown. Findings and limits, study-wide: Tumor and nontumor repertoires were significantly more similar in luminal-like than in basal-like breast cancer. That most tumor T cells come from lymph nodes remained unproven. Compared with lymph nodes, tumors were less diverse; compared with nontumor tissue, more.

Samples came from axillary lymph nodes draining the breast cancer. Germline-derived CDR1 and CDR2 are DFQATT and SNEGSKA (reference sequence). V lost 8 bases to trimming and J lost 1 base, with 12 bases between them. This CDR3 spans 12 amino acids. TCRdb ran MiXCR on the multiplex PCR reads and lists one entry per CDR3 protein. The sample has 85,000 to 120,000 distinct CDR3 sequences; around 30% are singletons. The clonotype was recovered from a female donor with breast cancer. Some clones in this sample may be carry-over from other donors' samples. Specimen: axillary lymph node tissue. This rearrangement joins TRBV20-1 to TRBJ2-7; D call uncertain. The CDR3, as DNA: TGCAGTACCATCGTGGGGTCCTACGAGCAGTACTTC. It yields the protein CSTIVGSYEQYF.